This entry is about one T cell receptor beta chain. This sample was taken from a study of T cell changes during pregnancy in multiple sclerosis. TCRdb's copy holds only in-frame clones and misses some; the assay was immunoSEQ multiplex PCR. The sample contains roughly 50,000 clones, more than 85% of which appear only once. CDR1 and CDR2 from the germline V gene are LGHNA and YNFKEQ. The ends were cut back, 0 bases at V and 4 bases at J, with 16 bases in the middle. The CDR3 loop spans 17 amino acids. The specimen comprised peripheral blood, sampled after pregnancy. The chain has TRBV4-2 and TRBJ1-5; unclear D gene. This sequence originates from a female donor in good health, enrolled as a control in a pregnancy study. In nucleotides, the CDR3 is TGTGCCAGCAGCCAAGATCCGGGAAGGGCCGCAAATCAGCCCCAGCATTTT. This translates into CASSQDPGRAANQPQHF.